This TCR beta chain was identified during a study of blood T cell repertoires in COVID-19. Study context: PBMCs, B-cell-depleted T cells, or T cells provided the cDNA or gDNA that made up the material.

Sequencing was performed with immunoSEQ multiplex PCR; in TCRdb, only in-frame clones are kept and a portion is missing. The sample lists about 120,000 clones, less than 75% occurring once. The CDR3 covers 12 residues. V lost 10 bases, J lost 7 bases, and 9 bases stayed unmatched. The V and J genes are TRBV12-3 or TRBV12-4 and TRBJ1-1; TRBD1 aligns across 7 bases. Specimen: peripheral blood. The TCR was taken from a human donor with acute or convalescent COVID-19. The donor label of this sample is uncertain. This CDR3 is CATQEGAGEAFF. CDR3 nucleotides: TGTGCCACACAGGAGGGGGCGGGTGAAGCTTTCTTT.